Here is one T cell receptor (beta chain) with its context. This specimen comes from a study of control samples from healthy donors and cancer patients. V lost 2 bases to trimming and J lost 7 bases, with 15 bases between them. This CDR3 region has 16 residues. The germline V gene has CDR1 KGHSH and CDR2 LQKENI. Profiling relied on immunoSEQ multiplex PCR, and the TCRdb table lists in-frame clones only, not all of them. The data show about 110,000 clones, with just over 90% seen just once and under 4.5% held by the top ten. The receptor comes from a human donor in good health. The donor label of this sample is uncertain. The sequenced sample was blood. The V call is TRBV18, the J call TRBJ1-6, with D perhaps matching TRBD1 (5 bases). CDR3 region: CASSPSQAMDNSPLHF. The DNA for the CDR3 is TGTGCCAGCTCACCATCACAGGCAATGGACAATTCACCCCTCCACTTT.